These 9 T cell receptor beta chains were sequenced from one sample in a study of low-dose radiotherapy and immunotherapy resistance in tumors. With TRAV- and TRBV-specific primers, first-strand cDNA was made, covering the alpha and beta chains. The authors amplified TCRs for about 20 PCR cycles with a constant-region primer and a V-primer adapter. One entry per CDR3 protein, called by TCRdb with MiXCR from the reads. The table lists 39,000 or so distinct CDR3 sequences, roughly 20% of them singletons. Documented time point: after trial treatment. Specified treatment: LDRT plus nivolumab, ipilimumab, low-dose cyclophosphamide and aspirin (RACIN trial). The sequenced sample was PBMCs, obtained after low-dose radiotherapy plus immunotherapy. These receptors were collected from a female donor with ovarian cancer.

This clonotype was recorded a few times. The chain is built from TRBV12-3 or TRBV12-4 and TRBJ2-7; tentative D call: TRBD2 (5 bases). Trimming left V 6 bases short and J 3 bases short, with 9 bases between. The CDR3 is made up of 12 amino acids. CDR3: CASSSGNYEQYF. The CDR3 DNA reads TGTGCCAGCAGCTCCGGGAACTACGAGCAGTACTTC.

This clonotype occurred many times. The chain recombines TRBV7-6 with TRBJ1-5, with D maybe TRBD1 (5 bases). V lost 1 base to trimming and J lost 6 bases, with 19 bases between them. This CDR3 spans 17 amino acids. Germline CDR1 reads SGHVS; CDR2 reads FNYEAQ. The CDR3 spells CASSLVRGVGGAQPQHF. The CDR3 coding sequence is TGTGCCAGCAGCTTAGTAAGAGGAGTCGGGGGAGCTCAGCCCCAGCATTTT.

CDR3 DNA sequence: TGCAGCGTTGATGGGACCAGCACAGATACGCAGTATTTT. Amino acid sequence: CSVDGTSTDTQYF. The chain joins TRBV29-1 to TRBJ2-3; TRBD1 or TRBD2 may be the D gene (5 bases each). From germline, CDR1 is SQVTM and CDR2 ANQGSEA. The CDR3 contains 13 residues. Trimming shortened V by 3 bases and J by 0 bases, and 7 bases separated the two germline ends.

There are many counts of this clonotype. This chain's CDR3 is CASRVGRWSYEQYF. The CDR3 bases are TGTGCCAGCAGAGTAGGGAGGTGGTCCTACGAGCAGTACTTC. V and J are TRBV7-8 and TRBJ2-7; a weak D match, TRBD2 (6 bases). The V and J ends lost 6 bases and 1 base respectively, with 13 bases between them. The germline gives CDR1 SGHVS, CDR2 FQNEAQ. The CDR3 consists of 14 residues.

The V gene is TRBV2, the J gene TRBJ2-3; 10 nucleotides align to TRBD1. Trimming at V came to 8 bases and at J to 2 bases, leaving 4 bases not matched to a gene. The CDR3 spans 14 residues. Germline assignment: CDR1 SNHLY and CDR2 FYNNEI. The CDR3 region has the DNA TGTGCCAGCGGGGACAGGGGTGCCACAGATACGCAGTATTTT. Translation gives CASGDRGATDTQYF.

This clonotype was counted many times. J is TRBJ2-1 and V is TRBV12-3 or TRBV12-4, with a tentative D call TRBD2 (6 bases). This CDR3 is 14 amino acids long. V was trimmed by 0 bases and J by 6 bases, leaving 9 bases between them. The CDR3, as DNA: TGTGCCAGCAGTTTAGCTGGGACTGTCAATGAGCAGTTCTTC. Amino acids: CASSLAGTVNEQFF.

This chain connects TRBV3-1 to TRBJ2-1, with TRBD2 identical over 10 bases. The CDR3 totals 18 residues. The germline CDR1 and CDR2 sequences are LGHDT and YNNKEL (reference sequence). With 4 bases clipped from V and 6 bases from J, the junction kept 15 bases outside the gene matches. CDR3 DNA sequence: TGTGCCAGCAGCCCAGCGCGGTCCGGGACTAGCGCGGGCAATGAGCAGTTCTTC. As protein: CASSPARSGTSAGNEQFF.

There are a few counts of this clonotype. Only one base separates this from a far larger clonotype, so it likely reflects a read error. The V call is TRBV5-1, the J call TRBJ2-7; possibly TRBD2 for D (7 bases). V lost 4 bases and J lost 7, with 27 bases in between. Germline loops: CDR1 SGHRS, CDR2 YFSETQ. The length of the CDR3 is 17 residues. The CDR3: CASSGGGGPSSYNEQYF. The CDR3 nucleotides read TGCGCCAGCAGCGGCGGCGGGGGCCCGAGCTCCTACAATGAGCAGTACTTC.

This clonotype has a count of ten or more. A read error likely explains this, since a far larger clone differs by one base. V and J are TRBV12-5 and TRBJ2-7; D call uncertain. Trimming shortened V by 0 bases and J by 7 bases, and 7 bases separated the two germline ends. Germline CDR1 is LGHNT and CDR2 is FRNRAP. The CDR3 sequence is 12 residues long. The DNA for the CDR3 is TGTGCTAGTGGTTTGGTACTCGATGAGCAGTACTTC. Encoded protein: CASGLVLDEQYF. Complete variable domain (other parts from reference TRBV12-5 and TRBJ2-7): DARVTQTPRHKVTEMGQEVTMRCQPILGHNTVFWYRQTMMQGLELLAYFRNRAPLDDSGMPKDRFSAEMPDATLATLKIQPSEPRDSAVYFCASGLVLDEQYFGPGTRLTVT.